This T cell receptor beta chain was sequenced for a study of T-cell memory formation after mild COVID-19. Germline V CDR1 and CDR2: LNHNV, YYDKDF (reference sequence). The V end lost 1 base, the J end lost 4 bases, and 9 bases lay between the germline ends. The length of the CDR3 is 14 residues. TCRdb called the 5' RACE reads again in MiXCR, with one record for every CDR3 protein. The data show a few hundred thousand distinct CDR3 sequences, 25% to 30% seen once. This clonotype was obtained from an adult woman who had mild COVID-19 (a few samples of this study predate the infection). Cell type and time point are not known. The source material was PBMCs or a T cell subset sorted from them (not recorded which). The chain links TRBV15 to TRBJ2-3, with D maybe TRBD2 (5 bases). CDR3 sequence: CATSRARLPDTQYF. The DNA for the CDR3 is TGTGCCACCAGCAGAGCCCGACTACCAGATACGCAGTATTTT. Together with reference TRBV15 and TRBJ2-3, the CDR3 gives the full variable domain: DAMVIQNPRYQVTQFGKPVTLSCSQTLNHNVMYWYQQKSSQAPKLLFHYYDKDFNNEADTPDNFQSRRPNTSFCFLDIRSPGLGDTAMYLCATSRARLPDTQYFGPGTRLTVL.